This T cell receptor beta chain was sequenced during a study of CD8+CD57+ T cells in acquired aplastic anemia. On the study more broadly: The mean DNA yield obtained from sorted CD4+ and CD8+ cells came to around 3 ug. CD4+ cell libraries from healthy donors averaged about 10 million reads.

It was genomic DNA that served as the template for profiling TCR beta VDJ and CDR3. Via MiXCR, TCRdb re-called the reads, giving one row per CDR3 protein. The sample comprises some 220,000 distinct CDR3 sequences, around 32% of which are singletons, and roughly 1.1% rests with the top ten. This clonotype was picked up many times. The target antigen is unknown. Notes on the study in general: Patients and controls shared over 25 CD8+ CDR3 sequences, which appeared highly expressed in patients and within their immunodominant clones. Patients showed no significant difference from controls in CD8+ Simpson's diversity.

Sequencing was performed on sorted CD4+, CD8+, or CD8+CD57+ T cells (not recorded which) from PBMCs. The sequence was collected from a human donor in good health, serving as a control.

The CDR3: CASSMGRVEDTQYF. DNA of the CDR3: TGTGCCAGTAGTATGGGAAGGGTAGAAGATACGCAGTATTTT. The rearrangement links TRBV19 to TRBJ2-3; D is unclear. In germline, CDR1 is LNHDA, CDR2 SQIVND (reference sequence). There are 14 residues in the CDR3. Between the trimmed V and J ends, which lost 3 bases and 5 bases, there was a span of 12 bases. The full variable domain, completed using reference TRBV19 and TRBJ2-3, is DGGITQSPKYLFRKEGQNVTLSCEQNLNHDAMYWYRQDPGQGLRLIYYSQIVNDFQKGDIAEGYSVSREKKESFPLTVTSAQKNPTAFYLCASSMGRVEDTQYFGPGTRLTVL.